The clone carrying this T cell receptor beta chain came up a few times. Its antigen is not known. TCR alpha and TCR beta cDNA libraries with sample barcodes and UMIs came from 5'RACE using constant-segment primers. TCRdb reprocessed the 5' RACE reads with MiXCR, giving one entry per CDR3 protein. The profile covers 450,000 or so distinct CDR3 sequences, with around a quarter appearing a single time and 9.5% to 15% taken by the ten largest. The entry originates in a study of T-cell memory formation after mild COVID-19. Points from the study as a whole: Cross-reactive memory appears to have joined, as suggested by some responding clones showing up in pre-infection memory. A second wave expanding day 15 to 37 was CD4+-biased; contracting clones were balanced.

Trimming cost V 6 bases and J 2 bases, with 5 bases left between them. In germline, CDR1 is MNHNS, CDR2 SASEGT. The length of the CDR3 is 12 residues. This chain links TRBV6-1 with TRBJ2-1; no clear D gene. This receptor was identified in an adult woman who had mild COVID-19 (a few samples of this study predate the infection). Cell type and time point are not known. The sequenced sample was PBMCs or a T cell subset sorted from them (not recorded which). CDR3 sequence reads: CASRLPYNEQFF. DNA of the CDR3: TGTGCCAGCAGGTTACCCTACAATGAGCAGTTCTTC.